The clone carrying this TCR beta chain appeared once. The antigen is unknown. This CDR3 is 17 amino acids long. J was trimmed by 4 bases and V by 8 bases; bases with no gene match: 12. Germline V CDR1 and CDR2: MNHEY, SMNVEV (reference sequence). This entry belongs to a study of high-grade serous ovarian cancer treatment subgroups. The study's findings and limits: Spatial context was lost because tumors were sequenced in bulk. Repertoire similarity ranged about 0.1 to 0.85 between tumors of one patient.

Produced via immunoSEQ multiplex PCR; TCRdb's table is partial and in-frame only. In the table there are about 9,000 clones, approximately 75% of which are singletons. The tumor samples were collected prior to definitive surgery or chemotherapy. The chain has TRBV27 and TRBJ2-6; the match to TRBD2 covers 9 bases. The specimen was tumor tissue. This sequence was found in a human donor with high-grade serous ovarian cancer. The CDR3 nucleotides read TGTGCCAGCTCCCGACTAGCGGTCGCTTGGGGGGCCAACGTCCTGACTTTC. It codes for CASSRLAVAWGANVLTF.